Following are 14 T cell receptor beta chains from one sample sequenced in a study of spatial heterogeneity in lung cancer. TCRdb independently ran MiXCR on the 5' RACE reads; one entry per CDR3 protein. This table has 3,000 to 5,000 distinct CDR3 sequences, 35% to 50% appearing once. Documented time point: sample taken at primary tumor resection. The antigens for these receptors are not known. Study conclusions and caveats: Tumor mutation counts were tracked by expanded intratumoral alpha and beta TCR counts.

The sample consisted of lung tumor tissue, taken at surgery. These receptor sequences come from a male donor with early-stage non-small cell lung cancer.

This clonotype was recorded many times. CDR3 sequence: CASSPGEQETQYF. CDR3 nucleotide sequence: TGTGCCAGCTCACCAGGAGAGCAAGAGACCCAGTACTTC. V usage is TRBV18 and J usage is TRBJ2-5; D not certain. The CDR3 spans 13 residues. The V end was cut by 2 bases, the J end by 2 bases, with 6 bases between. CDR1 is KGHSH, CDR2 LQKENI, per germline.

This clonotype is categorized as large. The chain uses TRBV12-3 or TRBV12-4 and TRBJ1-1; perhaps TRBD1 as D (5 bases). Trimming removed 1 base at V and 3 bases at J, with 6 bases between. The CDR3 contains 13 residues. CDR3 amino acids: CASSLGGHTEAFF. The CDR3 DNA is TGTGCCAGCAGTTTAGGGGGACACACTGAAGCTTTCTTT.

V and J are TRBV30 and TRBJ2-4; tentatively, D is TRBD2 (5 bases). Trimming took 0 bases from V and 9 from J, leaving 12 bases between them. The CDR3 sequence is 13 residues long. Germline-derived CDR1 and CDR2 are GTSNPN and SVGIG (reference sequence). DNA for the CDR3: TGTGCCTGGAGTGTCGGGGATTTGGGCATTCAGTACTTC. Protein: CAWSVGDLGIQYF.

The chain's CDR3 is CASSGGASDTQYF. The CDR3 nucleotides are TGTGCCAGCAGCGGGGGGGCCTCAGATACGCAGTATTTT. The chain is built from TRBV2 and TRBJ2-3, with TRBD2 matching over 8 bases. V was pared by 6 bases and J by 4 bases, with 3 bases of the junction left unmatched. Germline V lookup: CDR1 SNHLY, CDR2 FYNNEI. The CDR3 has 13 residues.

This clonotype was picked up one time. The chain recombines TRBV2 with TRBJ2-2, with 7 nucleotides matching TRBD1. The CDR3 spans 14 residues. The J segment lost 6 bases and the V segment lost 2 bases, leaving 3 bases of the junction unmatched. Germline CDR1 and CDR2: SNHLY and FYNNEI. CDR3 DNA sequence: TGTGCCAGCAGTGAAAACAGGGGCCCCGGGGAGCTGTTTTTT. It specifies CASSENRGPGELFF.

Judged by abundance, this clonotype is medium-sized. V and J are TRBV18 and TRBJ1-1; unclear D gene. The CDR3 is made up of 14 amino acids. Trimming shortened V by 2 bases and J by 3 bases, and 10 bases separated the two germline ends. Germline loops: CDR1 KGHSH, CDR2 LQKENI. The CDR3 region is CASSPGSIYTEAFF. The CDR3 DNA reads TGTGCCAGCTCACCAGGATCGATTTACACTGAAGCTTTCTTT.

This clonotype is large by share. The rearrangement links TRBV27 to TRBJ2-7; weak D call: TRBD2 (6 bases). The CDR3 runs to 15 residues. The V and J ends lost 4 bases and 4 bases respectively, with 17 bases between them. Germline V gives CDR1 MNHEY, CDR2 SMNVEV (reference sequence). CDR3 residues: CASSSPTSSMYEQYF. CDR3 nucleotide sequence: TGTGCCAGCAGTTCCCCGACTAGTAGTATGTACGAGCAGTACTTC.

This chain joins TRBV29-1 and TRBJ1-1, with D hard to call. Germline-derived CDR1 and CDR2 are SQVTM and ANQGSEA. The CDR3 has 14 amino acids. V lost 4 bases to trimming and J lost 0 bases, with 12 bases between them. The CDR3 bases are TGCAGCGTTGCCCGGGTACCGTTGAACACTGAAGCTTTCTTT. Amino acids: CSVARVPLNTEAFF.

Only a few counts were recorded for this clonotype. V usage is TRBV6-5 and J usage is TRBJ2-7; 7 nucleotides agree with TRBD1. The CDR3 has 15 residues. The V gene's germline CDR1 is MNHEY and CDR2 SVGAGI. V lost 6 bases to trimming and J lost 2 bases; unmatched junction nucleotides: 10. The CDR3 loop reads CASSHDREPTYEQYF. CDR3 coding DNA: TGTGCCAGCAGCCATGACAGGGAACCGACCTACGAGCAGTACTTC.

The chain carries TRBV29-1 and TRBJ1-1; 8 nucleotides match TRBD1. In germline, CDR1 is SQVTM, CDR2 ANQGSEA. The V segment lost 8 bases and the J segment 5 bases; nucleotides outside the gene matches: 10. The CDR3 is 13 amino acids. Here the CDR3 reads CSTNGQGGTEAFF. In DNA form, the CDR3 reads TGCAGCACCAATGGACAGGGCGGAACTGAAGCTTTCTTT.

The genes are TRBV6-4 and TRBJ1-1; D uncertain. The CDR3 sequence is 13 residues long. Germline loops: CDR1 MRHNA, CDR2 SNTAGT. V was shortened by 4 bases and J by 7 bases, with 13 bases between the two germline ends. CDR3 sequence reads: CASSVQSGFEAFF. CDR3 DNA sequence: TGTGCCAGCAGTGTGCAGTCGGGGTTTGAAGCTTTCTTT.

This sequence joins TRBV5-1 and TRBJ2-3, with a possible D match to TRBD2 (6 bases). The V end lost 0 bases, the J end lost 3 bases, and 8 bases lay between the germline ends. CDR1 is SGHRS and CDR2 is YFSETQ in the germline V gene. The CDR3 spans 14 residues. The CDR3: CASSLGSGTDTQYF. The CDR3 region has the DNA TGCGCCAGCAGCTTGGGTAGCGGTACAGATACGCAGTATTTT.

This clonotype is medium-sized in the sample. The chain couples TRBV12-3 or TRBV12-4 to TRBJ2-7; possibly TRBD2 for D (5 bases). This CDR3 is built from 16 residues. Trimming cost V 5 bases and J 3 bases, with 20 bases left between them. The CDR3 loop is CASSPSVGRRIYEQYF. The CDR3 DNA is TGTGCCAGCAGTCCCTCGGTTGGGCGGAGGATCTACGAGCAGTACTTC.

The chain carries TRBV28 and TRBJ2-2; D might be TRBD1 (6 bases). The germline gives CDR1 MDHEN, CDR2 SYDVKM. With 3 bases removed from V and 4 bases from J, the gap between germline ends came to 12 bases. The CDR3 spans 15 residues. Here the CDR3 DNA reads TGTGCCAGCAGTTTTGGTCACAGGGCCACCGGGGAGCTGTTTTTT. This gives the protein CASSFGHRATGELFF.